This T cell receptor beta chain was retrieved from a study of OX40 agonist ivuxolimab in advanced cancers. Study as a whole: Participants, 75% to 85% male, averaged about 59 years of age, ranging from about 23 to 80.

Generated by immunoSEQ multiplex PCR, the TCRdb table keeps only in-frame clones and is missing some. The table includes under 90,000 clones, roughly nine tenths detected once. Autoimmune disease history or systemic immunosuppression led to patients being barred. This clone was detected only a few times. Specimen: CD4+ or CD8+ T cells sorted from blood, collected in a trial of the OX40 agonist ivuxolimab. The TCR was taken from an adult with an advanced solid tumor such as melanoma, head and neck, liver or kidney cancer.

The CDR3 loop is CASSFLRDRGFHQYF. The CDR3 DNA sequence: TGTGCCAGCAGCTTCCTGCGGGACAGGGGTTTTCACCAGTACTTC. This rearrangement joins TRBV11-2 to TRBJ2-7; 10 bases match TRBD1. The CDR3 contains 15 residues. The ends lost 3 bases at V and 10 bases at J; junction bases unmatched: 12. Germline CDR1 SGHAT, CDR2 FQNNGV.